This is a list of T cell receptor beta chains from one sample in a study of human T cells and chemical hapten exposure. One entry per CDR3 protein, called by TCRdb with MiXCR from the RACE reads. This sample carries around 92,000 distinct CDR3 sequences, 10% to 13% of them seen once, and the ten largest clones take approximately 3.4%. Source: whole blood, taken in connection with sensitization to the hapten diphenylcyclopropenone (DPC). These receptors all come from a woman aged 55-70 years with alopecia areata. Some clones in this sample may be carry-over from other donors' samples. The CDR3 runs from the conserved cysteine through the conserved F or W. A D gene is named only where the DNA matches it firmly. The size of a clone is reported for some rows only, either as once, few or many, or as a class for expanded clones.

>TRBV5-1|TRBD1|TRBJ1-2|many
CASSLAGGQGAYGYTF
TGCGCCAGCAGCTTGGCCGGAGGACAGGGCGCCTATGGCTACACCTTC
>TRBV12-3/TRBV12-4|TRBD1|TRBJ1-2|many
CASRQGTGGGYTF
TGTGCCAGCAGACAGGGGACAGGCGGTGGCTACACCTTC
>TRBV7-9|-|TRBJ1-1|few
CASSLGGDPRVVEAFF
TGTGCCAGCAGCTTAGGGGGAGACCCTCGGGTAGTTGAAGCTTTCTTT
>TRBV3-1|-|TRBJ1-2|many
CASSQDPRVGGYTF
TGTGCCAGCAGCCAAGATCCTAGGGTAGGTGGCTACACCTTC
>TRBV6-1|TRBD1|TRBJ1-1|-
CASNRQGWVNTEAFF
TGTGCCAGCAATCGACAGGGATGGGTGAACACTGAAGCTTTCTTT
>TRBV6-1|-|TRBJ2-1|-
CASRSTAGSYNEQFF
TGTGCCAGCAGGTCGACAGCCGGCTCCTACAATGAGCAGTTCTTC
>TRBV19|-|TRBJ1-4|many
CASRRDSREKLFF
TGTGCCAGCCGCCGCGATTCTAGGGAAAAACTGTTTTTT
>TRBV6-1|-|TRBJ1-2|many
CASRFPQGPNYGYTF
TGTGCCAGCCGGTTCCCGCAGGGACCTAACTATGGCTACACCTTC
>TRBV29-1|-|TRBJ1-5|-
CSVEVSAGQPQHF
TGCAGCGTTGAAGTCTCAGCGGGTCAGCCCCAGCATTTT
>TRBV3-1|-|TRBJ2-7|-
CASSRPYEQYF
TGTGCCAGCAGCCGCCCTTACGAGCAGTACTTC
>TRBV19|TRBD2|TRBJ2-1|few
CASSYGGDEQFF
TGTGCCAGTAGTTATGGGGGGGATGAGCAGTTCTTC
>TRBV3-1|TRBD1|TRBJ2-7|-
CASSLGGDRGTYEQYF
TGTGCCAGCAGCCTAGGAGGGGACAGGGGAACGTACGAGCAGTACTTC
>TRBV9|-|TRBJ2-1|few
CASSVVGSNEQFF
TGTGCCAGCAGCGTAGTGGGAAGCAATGAGCAGTTCTTC
>TRBV15|-|TRBJ1-1|few
CATSGIGATEAFF
TGTGCCACCAGCGGAATTGGGGCGACTGAAGCTTTCTTT
>TRBV4-2|-|TRBJ1-2|many
CASSQNEVSYGYTF
TGTGCCAGCAGCCAAAACGAGGTTTCCTATGGCTACACCTTC
>TRBV7-8|-|TRBJ1-1|many
CASSLYIGRIFGTEAFF
TGTGCCAGCAGCTTATATATCGGCAGGATTTTTGGCACTGAAGCTTTCTTT
>TRBV5-1|TRBD2|TRBJ2-7|many
CASSRLEAGGHIEQYF
TGCGCCAGCAGCCGCCTGGAAGCGGGGGGGCATATCGAGCAGTACTTC
>TRBV4-1|-|TRBJ2-1|few
CASSQSTGYSEQFF
TGCGCCAGCAGCCAGTCCACAGGGTATTCTGAGCAGTTCTTC
>TRBV4-2|TRBD2|TRBJ2-7|few
CASSQVTSGIVLYEQYF
TGTGCCAGCAGCCAAGTAACTAGCGGGATTGTCCTCTACGAGCAGTACTTC
>TRBV27|TRBD1|TRBJ1-5|few
CASSRQGFGNQPQHF
TGTGCCAGCAGTAGACAGGGGTTTGGCAATCAGCCCCAGCATTTT
>TRBV5-1|-|TRBJ2-6|many
CASSFSAGQFLTGANVLTF
TGCGCCAGCAGCTTCTCGGCGGGACAGTTTTTAACTGGGGCCAACGTCCTGACTTTC
>TRBV12-3/TRBV12-4|-|TRBJ2-1|few
CASSLGTVYQFF
TGTGCCAGCAGTCTAGGGACGGTATACCAGTTCTTC
>TRBV27|TRBD1|TRBJ1-1|many
CASRQGGTEAFF
TGTGCCAGTAGACAGGGAGGCACTGAAGCTTTCTTT
>TRBV7-3|TRBD1|TRBJ1-6|few
CASSAYGTGNSPLHF
TGTGCCAGCAGCGCCTACGGGACAGGGAATTCACCCCTCCACTTT
>TRBV12-3/TRBV12-4|-|TRBJ2-2|many
CASSPRSTGELFF
TGTGCCAGCAGTCCCCGCTCCACCGGGGAGCTGTTTTTT
>TRBV4-2|-|TRBJ2-7|many
CASSQDGTAPYEQYF
TGTGCCAGCAGCCAAGATGGCACTGCCCCCTACGAGCAGTACTTC
>TRBV3-1|TRBD1|TRBJ1-2|many
CASSPGQSYGYTF
TGTGCCAGCAGCCCGGGACAGAGCTATGGCTACACCTTC
>TRBV18|TRBD1|TRBJ2-1|many
CASSLPDRGGQFF
TGTGCCAGCTCCTTACCGGACAGGGGGGGGCAGTTCTTC
>TRBV7-9|-|TRBJ1-1|-
CASRDGPNTEAFF
TGTGCCAGCCGGGATGGACCTAACACTGAAGCTTTCTTT
>TRBV5-1|TRBD2|TRBJ2-1|many
CASSSPLAGGDEQFF
TGCGCCAGCAGCTCTCCCCTAGCGGGGGGTGATGAGCAGTTCTTC
>TRBV29-1|-|TRBJ1-1|-
CSGGQMNTEAFF
TGCAGCGGCGGACAGATGAACACTGAAGCTTTCTTT
>TRBV5-1|-|TRBJ2-2|few
CASSFIVSQTGELFF
TGCGCCAGCAGCTTTATTGTCAGCCAGACCGGGGAGCTGTTTTTT
>TRBV5-4|-|TRBJ2-1|many
CASSWDPSYNEQFF
TGTGCCAGCAGCTGGGACCCTTCCTACAATGAGCAGTTCTTC
>TRBV20-1|-|TRBJ1-1|-
CSASFSSGVAEAFF
TGCAGTGCTAGCTTTAGTTCGGGGGTTGCTGAAGCTTTCTTT
>TRBV15|-|TRBJ1-4|few
CATSRDRGGTNEKLFF
TGTGCCACCAGCAGAGATCGGGGGGGCACTAATGAAAAACTGTTTTTT
>TRBV7-9|TRBD2|TRBJ2-2|many
CASSLSYGGLTGELFF
TGTGCCAGCAGCTTAAGCTACGGGGGACTAACCGGGGAGCTGTTTTTT
>TRBV4-1|-|TRBJ2-5|-
CASSQDRGKETQYF
TGCGCCAGCAGCCAAGATCGAGGGAAAGAGACCCAGTACTTC
>TRBV21-1|-|TRBJ1-5|few
CASSKDSSNSDGGVSNQPQHF
TGTGCCAGCAGCAAAGATAGTTCGAACTCGGATGGGGGGGTGAGCAATCAGCCCCAGCATTTT
>TRBV15|TRBD1|TRBJ2-5|-
CATSRPLGAGGGLETQYF
TGTGCCACCAGCAGACCCTTAGGGGCAGGGGGCGGGTTGGAGACCCAGTACTTC
>TRBV7-9|TRBD1|TRBJ1-1|many
CASSSGQPVEAFF
TGTGCCAGCAGCTCGGGACAGCCGGTTGAAGCTTTCTTT
>TRBV7-2|-|TRBJ2-3|few
CASSTNLPATQYF
TGTGCCAGCAGTACTAACCTCCCGGCTACGCAGTATTTT
>TRBV20-1|-|TRBJ1-1|many
CSARDRRGQMNTEAFF
TGCAGTGCTAGAGATAGACGGGGGCAAATGAACACTGAAGCTTTCTTT
>TRBV7-2|TRBD1|TRBJ2-7|-
CASSAGTGKGRAYEQYF
TGTGCCAGCAGCGCCGGGACAGGGAAGGGACGTGCCTACGAGCAGTACTTC
>TRBV19|TRBD1|TRBJ1-4|few
CASRDLTGAEKLFF
TGTGCCAGTAGGGACTTGACAGGGGCTGAAAAACTGTTTTTT
>TRBV18|-|TRBJ1-2|-
CASSPPTPPHGYTF
TGTGCCAGCTCACCACCGACACCACCTCACGGCTACACCTTC
>TRBV13|-|TRBJ1-4|many
CASSQRGSNEKLFF
TGTGCCAGCAGCCAAAGGGGCTCTAATGAAAAACTGTTTTTT
>TRBV6-6|TRBD2|TRBJ2-2|-
CATSSEGGTRGNGELFF
TGTGCCACCTCCTCAGAGGGGGGGACTAGGGGGAACGGGGAGCTGTTTTTT
>TRBV7-3|TRBD1|TRBJ1-2|-
CASSPRQGPFYTF
TGTGCCAGCAGCCCCAGACAGGGACCCTTCTACACCTTC
>TRBV7-9|-|TRBJ1-2|many
CASSLSLGGTLIYGYTF
TGTGCCAGCAGCCTGAGCCTAGGGGGGACCCTTATCTATGGCTACACCTTC
>TRBV5-4|-|TRBJ1-1|once
CASSLDLGMNTEAFF
TGTGCCAGCAGCTTGGACCTTGGTATGAACACTGAAGCTTTCTTT
>TRBV3-1|-|TRBJ1-1|-
CASSQGPTEAFF
TGTGCCAGCAGCCAAGGACCCACTGAAGCTTTCTTT
>TRBV18|TRBD2|TRBJ2-3|-
CASSPGLVESTQYF
TGTGCCAGCTCACCGGGACTAGTTGAGAGTACGCAGTATTTT